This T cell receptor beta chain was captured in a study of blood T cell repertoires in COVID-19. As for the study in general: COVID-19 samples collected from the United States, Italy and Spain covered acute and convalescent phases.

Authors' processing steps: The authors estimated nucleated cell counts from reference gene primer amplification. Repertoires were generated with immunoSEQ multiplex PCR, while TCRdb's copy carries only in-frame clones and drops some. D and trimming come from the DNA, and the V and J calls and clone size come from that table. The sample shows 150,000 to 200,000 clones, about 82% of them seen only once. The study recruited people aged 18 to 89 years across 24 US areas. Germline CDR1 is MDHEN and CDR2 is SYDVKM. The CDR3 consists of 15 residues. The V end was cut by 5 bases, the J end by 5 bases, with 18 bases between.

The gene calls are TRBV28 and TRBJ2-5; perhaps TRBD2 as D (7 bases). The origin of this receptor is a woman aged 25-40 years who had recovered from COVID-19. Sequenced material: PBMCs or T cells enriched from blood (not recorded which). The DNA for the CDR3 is TGTGCCAGCAGTCTCAGGGGAGGGTGGAGGGAGACCCAGTACTTC. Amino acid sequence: CASSLRGGWRETQYF.